Shown below are 23 T cell receptor beta chains from a single sample sequenced in a study of blood T cells in healthy people across ages. Sample-barcoded 5' priming and a J-beta primer mix drove a second PCR of roughly 6 to 12 cycles. A single record per CDR3 protein comes from TCRdb applying MiXCR to the 5' RACE reads. The data show about 760,000 distinct CDR3 sequences, approximately 53% seen once. Source material: blood. The receptors were sampled from a man aged 35-49 years in good health.

The chain links TRBV29-1 to TRBJ2-5, with a tentative D call TRBD2 (7 bases). The CDR3 has 12 amino acids. Germline V gene lookup returns CDR1 SQVTM and CDR2 ANQGSEA. V was clipped by 7 bases and J by 4 bases, with 13 bases between them. The CDR3 region is CSGKGGGETQYF. CDR3 DNA: TGCAGCGGAAAGGGGGGGGGAGAGACCCAGTACTTC.

The V and J genes are TRBV6-1 and TRBJ2-3; D ambiguous. V shed 6 bases and J shed 2 bases, with 18 bases lying between them. The germline CDR1 and CDR2 sequences are MNHNS and SASEGT. The length of the CDR3 is 16 residues. CDR3 residues: CASRVNAQTYTDTQYF. As DNA, the CDR3 is TGTGCCAGCAGAGTAAATGCCCAAACCTACACAGATACGCAGTATTTT.

This clonotype was seen a handful of times. The chain couples TRBV20-1 to TRBJ2-6; tentative D call: TRBD1 (5 bases). CDR1 and CDR2 (germline): DFQATT, SNEGSKA (reference sequence). Trimming took off 7 bases at V and 1 base at J, with 14 bases between the two ends. CDR3 size: 15 residues. CDR3 region: CSGDEGVSGANVLTF. In DNA form, the CDR3 reads TGCAGTGGTGATGAAGGGGTATCTGGGGCCAACGTCCTGACTTTC.

The V call is TRBV20-1, the J call TRBJ1-2; D uncertain. The V end lost 3 bases, the J end lost 0 bases, and 8 bases lay between the germline ends. CDR1 and CDR2 (germline): DFQATT, SNEGSKA (reference sequence). The CDR3 spans 13 residues. The CDR3 region has the DNA TGCAGTGCTAGTACACAGTCTAACTATGGCTACACCTTC. Its protein is CSASTQSNYGYTF.

This chain uses TRBV7-9 with TRBJ1-1; D gene uncertain. Germline assignment: CDR1 SEHNR and CDR2 FQNEAQ (reference sequence). The CDR3 is 14 amino acids. V lost 2 bases, J lost 1 base, and 8 bases lay in between. CDR3 region: CASSLTRQNTEAFF. In DNA form, the CDR3 reads TGTGCCAGCAGCTTAACACGGCAGAACACTGAAGCTTTCTTT. The full variable domain, with the rest looked up from reference TRBV7-9 and TRBJ1-1, is DTGVSQNPRHKITKRGQNVTFRCDPISEHNRLYWYRQTLGQGPEFLTYFQNEAQLEKSRLLSDRFSAERPKGSFSTLEIQRTEQGDSAMYLCASSLTRQNTEAFFGQGTRLTVV.

With regard to this clonotype: Germline is not matched at one junction end, which may reflect a read error. The chain has TRBV7-7 and TRBJ1-5; D is unresolved. The CDR3 has 16 residues. Germline lookup yields CDR1 SSHAT and CDR2 FNYEAQ (reference sequence). The CDR3 sequence: CASSRTRTLADQPQHF. The CDR3 nucleotides are TGTGCTAGCAGCCGGACTCGGACGCTGGCGGATCAGCCCCAGCATTTT. The full variable domain, its missing parts supplied by reference TRBV7-7 and TRBJ1-5, is GAGVSQSPRYKVTKRGQDVTLRCDPISSHATLYWYQQALGQGPEFLTYFNYEAQPDKSGLPSDRFSAERPEGSISTLTIQRTEQRDSAMYRCASSRTRTLADQPQHFGDGTRLSIL.

V usage is TRBV6-5 and J usage is TRBJ1-1, with 7 bases that match TRBD1. Per the germline V gene, CDR1 is MNHEY and CDR2 is SVGAGI. The trim removed 4 bases at V and 0 bases at J, leaving 8 bases unmatched. CDR3 size: 16 residues. The CDR3 region has the DNA TGTGCCAGCAGTTTGGGACAGTTCTCGATGAACACTGAAGCTTTCTTT. Protein product: CASSLGQFSMNTEAFF.

With regard to this clonotype: Relative to the germline gene, one junction end is altered; a read error may explain this. This chain links TRBV12-3 or TRBV12-4 with TRBJ1-2; TRBD1 matches 10 bases. The CDR3 totals 16 residues. The CDR3 DNA reads TGTGCCTGCAGTTCCGGGACAGGGGAGTCTAACTATGGCTACACCTTC. It specifies CACSSGTGESNYGYTF.

This clonotype was counted only a few times. V usage is TRBV27 and J usage is TRBJ2-5; 8 bases line up with TRBD1. The CDR3 runs 14 residues. CDR1 is MNHEY, CDR2 SMNVEV, per germline (reference sequence). Trimming cost V 6 bases and J 11 bases; bases outside gene matches: 14. The CDR3 is CASSRDRLYNEQYF. In DNA form, the CDR3 reads TGTGCCAGCAGCCGGGACAGGCTCTACAATGAGCAGTACTTC.

The V call is TRBV12-3 or TRBV12-4, the J call TRBJ2-4, with D hard to call. Gene TRBJ2-7 matches the end of the DNA better, so the J call may be wrong. The CDR3 totals 14 residues. The DNA of the CDR3 is TGTGCCAGCAGTTATTCGGCCTCGACCTACGAGCAGTACTTC. Protein sequence: CASSYSASTYEQYF.

The chain links TRBV7-9 to TRBJ2-1, with 7 nucleotides matching TRBD2. Germline CDR1 is SEHNR and CDR2 is FQNEAQ (reference sequence). Germline trimming cut 4 bases from V and 3 bases from J; bases unmatched to any gene: 15. The CDR3 runs 18 residues. The CDR3 coding sequence is TGTGCCAGCAGCTCCGGGGCCCAAGCGGGAAGAGTCTACAATGAGCAGTTCTTC. It encodes CASSSGAQAGRVYNEQFF.

This clonotype was detected a few times. The chain links TRBV15 to TRBJ1-5; D gene unclear. CDR1 LNHNV and CDR2 YYDKDF come from the germline V gene (reference sequence). The CDR3 covers 14 residues. V was pared by 1 base and J by 3 bases, with 7 bases between. CDR3 DNA sequence: TGTGCCACCAGCAGAGCTCTCACCAATCAGCCCCAGCATTTT. Its protein product is CATSRALTNQPQHF.

CDR3 sequence (DNA): TGTGCCAGCAGCCAAGAAGCTGGGGGCAACGAGCAGTACTTC. Protein sequence: CASSQEAGGNEQYF. The rearrangement links TRBV3-1 to TRBJ2-7, with D possibly being TRBD1 (6 bases). Germline assignment: CDR1 LGHDT and CDR2 YNNKEL (reference sequence). The CDR3 contains 14 residues. V was shortened by 0 bases and J by 5 bases, with 11 bases between the two germline ends.

This clonotype was observed a handful of times. This chain links TRBV7-2 with TRBJ2-5; TRBD1 aligns across 9 bases. CDR1 SGHTA and CDR2 FQGNSA come from the germline V gene. The junction had 4 bases not matched to a gene; V was cut back by 6 bases and J by 5 bases. The CDR3 loop spans 13 amino acids. The CDR3 DNA is TGTGCCAGCAGGGACAGGGGAGTCGAGACCCAGTACTTC. It codes for CASRDRGVETQYF.

CDR3 in amino acids: CATSRASGRAPGELFF. The CDR3, as DNA: TGTGCCACCAGCAGAGCTAGCGGGAGGGCCCCCGGGGAGCTGTTTTTT. The chain couples TRBV15 to TRBJ2-2; 12 bases line up with TRBD2. The CDR3 runs 16 residues. V lost 1 base to trimming and J lost 6 bases; unmatched junction nucleotides: 3. CDR1 and CDR2 (germline): LNHNV, YYDKDF (reference sequence).

The chain has TRBV4-1 and TRBJ2-1; 7 positions match TRBD2. The CDR3 extends over 17 amino acids. V gave up 0 bases and J gave up 6 bases; unmatched junction bases: 11. Germline values: CDR1 MGHRA, CDR2 YSYEKL. The CDR3 is CASSQDQRASGSNEQFF. CDR3 sequence (DNA): TGCGCCAGCAGCCAAGATCAACGGGCTAGCGGTAGCAATGAGCAGTTCTTC.

The gene calls are TRBV20-1 and TRBJ1-1; D uncertain. V lost 3 bases and J 8 bases, leaving 10 bases between the germline ends. CDR3 length: 11 residues. Germline CDR1 and CDR2: DFQATT and SNEGSKA (reference sequence). In nucleotides, the CDR3 is TGCAGTGCTAGTAGTTTGAGGGAAGCTTTCTTT. Its protein product is CSASSLREAFF.

The V call is TRBV3-1, the J call TRBJ2-1, with D possibly TRBD1 on 5 matching bases. V gave up 3 bases and J gave up 10 bases, with 19 bases separating them. CDR3 size: 15 residues. Germline V gene sequence: CDR1 LGHDT, CDR2 YNNKEL (reference sequence). The DNA for the CDR3 is TGTGCCAGCAGCCAGTCAGGGTGGCAAAATGGAGAGCAGTTCTTC. This codes for CASSQSGWQNGEQFF.

This rearrangement joins TRBV28 to TRBJ1-2; D might be TRBD1 (6 bases). V was clipped by 4 bases and J by 8 bases, with 11 bases between them. Germline values: CDR1 MDHEN, CDR2 SYDVKM. This CDR3 region has 12 residues. DNA of the CDR3: TGTGCCAGCAGTTCACAGGGTTGGGGCTACACCTTC. As protein: CASSSQGWGYTF.

Only a few counts were recorded for this clonotype. The genes are TRBV5-5 and TRBJ2-5; 7 nucleotides align to TRBD1. Germline assignment: CDR1 SGHKS and CDR2 YYEKEE (reference sequence). Trimming removed 2 bases from V and 4 bases from J; junction bases left unmatched: 8. This CDR3 has 15 residues. The CDR3 loop reads CASSFSWTGGETQYF. The CDR3 DNA reads as TGTGCCAGCAGCTTCTCCTGGACAGGTGGAGAGACCCAGTACTTC. The full variable domain, with the rest looked up from reference TRBV5-5 and TRBJ2-5, is DAGVTQSPTHLIKTRGQQVTLRCSPISGHKSVSWYQQVLGQGPQFIFQYYEKEERGRGNFPDRFSARQFPNYSSELNVNALLLGDSALYLCASSFSWTGGETQYFGPGTRLLVL.

There are a few counts of this clonotype. This chain links TRBV29-1 with TRBJ2-2, with D possibly TRBD2 on 5 matching bases. The V end lost 3 bases, the J end lost 0 bases, and 8 bases lay between the germline ends. The CDR3 has 14 amino acids. From germline, CDR1 is SQVTM and CDR2 ANQGSEA. The CDR3 loop is CSVETGTNTGELFF. The CDR3 DNA is TGCAGCGTTGAGACGGGAACGAACACCGGGGAGCTGTTTTTT.

The chain combines TRBV7-2 with TRBJ2-4; D is perhaps TRBD2 (6 bases). V lost 5 bases and J lost 2, with 19 bases in between. Per the germline V gene, CDR1 is SGHTA and CDR2 is FQGNSA. There are 17 residues in the CDR3. The CDR3 nucleotides read TGTGCCAGCAGCGCTAACCAGCGGGCCCTCCCCAAAAACATTCAGTACTTC. The encoded protein is CASSANQRALPKNIQYF.

V and J are TRBV20-1 and TRBJ1-5; perhaps TRBD1 as D (5 bases). V was cut by 0 bases and J by 2 bases, with 11 bases left in between. The germline gives CDR1 DFQATT, CDR2 SNEGSKA (reference sequence). The CDR3 loop spans 15 amino acids. CDR3 sequence (DNA): TGCAGTGCTAGAGAGGCAGGGTGGGGCAATCAGCCCCAGCATTTT. It encodes CSAREAGWGNQPQHF.